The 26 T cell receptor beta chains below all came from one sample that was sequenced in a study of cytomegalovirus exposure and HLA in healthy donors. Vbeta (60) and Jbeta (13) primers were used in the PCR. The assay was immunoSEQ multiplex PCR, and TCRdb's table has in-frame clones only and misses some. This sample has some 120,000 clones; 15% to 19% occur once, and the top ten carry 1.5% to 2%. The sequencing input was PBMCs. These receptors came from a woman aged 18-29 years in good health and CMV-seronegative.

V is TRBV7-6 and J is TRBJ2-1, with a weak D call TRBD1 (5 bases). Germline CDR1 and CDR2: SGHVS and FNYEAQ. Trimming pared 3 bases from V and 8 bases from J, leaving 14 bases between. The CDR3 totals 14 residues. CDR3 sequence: CASSFKPRGDEQFF. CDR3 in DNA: TGTGCCAGCAGCTTTAAGCCTAGGGGTGATGAGCAGTTCTTC.

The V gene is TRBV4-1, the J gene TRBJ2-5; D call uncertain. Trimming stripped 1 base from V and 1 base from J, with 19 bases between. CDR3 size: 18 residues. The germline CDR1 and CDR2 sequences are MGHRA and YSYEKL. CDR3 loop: CASSQAKKQRTSQETQYF. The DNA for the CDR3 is TGCGCCAGCAGCCAAGCGAAGAAGCAGCGAACTTCCCAAGAGACCCAGTACTTC.

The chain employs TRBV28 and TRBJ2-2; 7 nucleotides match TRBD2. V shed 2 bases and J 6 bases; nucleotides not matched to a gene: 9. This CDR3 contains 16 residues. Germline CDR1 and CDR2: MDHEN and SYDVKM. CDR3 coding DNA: TGTGCCAGCAGTTTACTGGCGGGAGATAACCCCGGGGAGCTGTTTTTT. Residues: CASSLLAGDNPGELFF. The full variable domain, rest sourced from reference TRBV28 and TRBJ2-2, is DVKVTQSSRYLVKRTGEKVFLECVQDMDHENMFWYRQDPGLGLRLIYFSYDVKMKEKGDIPEGYSVSREKKERFSLILESASTNQTSMYLCASSLLAGDNPGELFFGEGSRLTVL.

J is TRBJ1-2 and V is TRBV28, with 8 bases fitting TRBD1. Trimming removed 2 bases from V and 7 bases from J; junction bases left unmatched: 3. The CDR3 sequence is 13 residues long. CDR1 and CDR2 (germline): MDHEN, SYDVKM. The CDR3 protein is CASSLQDRVGYTF. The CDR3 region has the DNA TGTGCCAGCAGTTTACAGGACAGGGTTGGCTACACCTTC.

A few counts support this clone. The CDR3 DNA reads as TGTGCCAGCAGCGTAGTCTGGACTTTAAACACCGGGGAGCTGTTTTTT. Translated: CASSVVWTLNTGELFF. This chain joins TRBV9 and TRBJ2-2; a possible D gene is TRBD2 (5 bases). Trimming took off 0 bases at V and 2 bases at J, with 11 bases between the two ends. CDR1 is SGDLS and CDR2 is YYNGEE in the germline V gene. The CDR3 runs to 16 residues.

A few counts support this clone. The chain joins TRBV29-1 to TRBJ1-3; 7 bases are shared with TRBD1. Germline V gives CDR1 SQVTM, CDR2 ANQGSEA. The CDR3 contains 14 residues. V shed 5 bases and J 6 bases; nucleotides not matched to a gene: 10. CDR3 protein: CSVITTGAANTIYF. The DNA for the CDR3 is TGCAGCGTTATAACTACAGGGGCCGCAAACACCATATATTTT.

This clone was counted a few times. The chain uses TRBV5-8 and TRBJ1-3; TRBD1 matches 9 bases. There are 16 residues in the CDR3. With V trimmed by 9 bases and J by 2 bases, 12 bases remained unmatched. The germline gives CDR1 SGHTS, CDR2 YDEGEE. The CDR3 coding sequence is TGTGCCACCCGGAACAGGGGGCGAGGGGCTGGAAACACCATATATTTT. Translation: CATRNRGRGAGNTIYF. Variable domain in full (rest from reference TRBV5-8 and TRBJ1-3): EAGVTQSPTHLIKTRGQQATLRCSPISGHTSVYWYQQALGLGLQFLLWYDEGEERNRGNFPPRFSGRQFPNYSSELNVNALELEDSALYLCATRNRGRGAGNTIYFGEGSWLTVV.

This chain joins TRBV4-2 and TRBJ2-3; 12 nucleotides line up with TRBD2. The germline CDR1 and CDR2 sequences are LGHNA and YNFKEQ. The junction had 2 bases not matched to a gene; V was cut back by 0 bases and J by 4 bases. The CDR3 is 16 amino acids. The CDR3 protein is CASSQEASGGADTQYF. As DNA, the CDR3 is TGTGCCAGCAGCCAAGAGGCTAGCGGGGGGGCAGATACGCAGTATTTT.

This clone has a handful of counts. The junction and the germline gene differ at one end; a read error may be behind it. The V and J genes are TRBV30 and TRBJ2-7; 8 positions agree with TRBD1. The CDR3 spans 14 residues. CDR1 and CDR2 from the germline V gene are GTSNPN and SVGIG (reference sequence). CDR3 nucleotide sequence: TGTGCCTGGAGTGGGACAGGGAGGTATGGCGAGCAGCACTTC. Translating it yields CAWSGTGRYGEQHF. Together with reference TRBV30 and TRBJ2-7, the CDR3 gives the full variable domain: SQTIHQWPATLVQPVGSPLSLECTVEGTSNPNLYWYRQAAGRGLQLLFYSVGIGQISSEVPQNLSASRPQDRQFILSSKKLLLSDSGFYLCAWSGTGRYGEQHFGPGTRLTVT.

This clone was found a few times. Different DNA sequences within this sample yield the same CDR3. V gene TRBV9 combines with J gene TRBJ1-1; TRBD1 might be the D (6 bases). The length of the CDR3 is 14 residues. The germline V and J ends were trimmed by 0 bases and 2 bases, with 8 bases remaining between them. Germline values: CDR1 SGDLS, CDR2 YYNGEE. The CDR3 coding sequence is TGTGCCAGCAGCGTAGCAGGGGTAAACACTGAAGCTTTCTTT. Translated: CASSVAGVNTEAFF.

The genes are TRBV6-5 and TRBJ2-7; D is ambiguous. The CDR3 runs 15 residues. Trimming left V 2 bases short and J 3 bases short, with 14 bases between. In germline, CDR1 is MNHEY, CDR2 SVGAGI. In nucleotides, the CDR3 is TGTGCCAGCAGTTACGGCGGTGAGCAAGGCTACGAGCAGTACTTC. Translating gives CASSYGGEQGYEQYF.

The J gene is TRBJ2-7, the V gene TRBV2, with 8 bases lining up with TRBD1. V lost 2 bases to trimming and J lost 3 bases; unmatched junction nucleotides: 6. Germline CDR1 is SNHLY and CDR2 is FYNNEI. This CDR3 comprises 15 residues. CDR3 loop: CASSEPRGQNYEQYF. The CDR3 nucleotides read TGTGCCAGCAGTGAACCCAGGGGGCAGAACTACGAGCAGTACTTC. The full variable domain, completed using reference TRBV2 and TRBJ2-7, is EPEVTQTPSHQVTQMGQEVILRCVPISNHLYFYWYRQILGQKVEFLVSFYNNEISEKSEIFDDQFSVERPDGSNFTLKIRSTKLEDSAMYFCASSEPRGQNYEQYFGPGTRLTVT.

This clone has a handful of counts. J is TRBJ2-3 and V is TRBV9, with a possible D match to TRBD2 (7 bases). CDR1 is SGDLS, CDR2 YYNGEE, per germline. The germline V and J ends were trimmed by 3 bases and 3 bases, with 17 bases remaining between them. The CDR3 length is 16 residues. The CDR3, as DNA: TGTGCCAGCAGCGGTGCGGGGGCTGTGAGGACAGATACGCAGTATTTT. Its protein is CASSGAGAVRTDTQYF.

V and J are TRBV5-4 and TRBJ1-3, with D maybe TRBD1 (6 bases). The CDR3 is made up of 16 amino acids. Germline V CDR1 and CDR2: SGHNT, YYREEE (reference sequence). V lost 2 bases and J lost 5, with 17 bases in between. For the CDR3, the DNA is TGTGCCAGCAGCTTACGTTCGACAGGAGTGAGAAACACCATATATTTT. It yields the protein CASSLRSTGVRNTIYF.

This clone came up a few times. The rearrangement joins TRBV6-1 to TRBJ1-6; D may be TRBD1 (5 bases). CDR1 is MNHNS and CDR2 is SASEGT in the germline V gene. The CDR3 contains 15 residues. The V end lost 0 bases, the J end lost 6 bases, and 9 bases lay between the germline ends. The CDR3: CASSEAGLPNSPLHF. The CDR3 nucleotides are TGTGCCAGCAGTGAAGCGGGGCTCCCTAATTCACCCCTCCACTTT.

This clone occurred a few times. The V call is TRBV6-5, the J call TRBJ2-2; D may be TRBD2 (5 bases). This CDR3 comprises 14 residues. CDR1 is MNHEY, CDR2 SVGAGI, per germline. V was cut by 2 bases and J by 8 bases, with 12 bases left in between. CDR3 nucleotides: TGTGCCAGCAGTTACGAGGGAATCGTGGGGGAGCTGTTTTTT. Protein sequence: CASSYEGIVGELFF.

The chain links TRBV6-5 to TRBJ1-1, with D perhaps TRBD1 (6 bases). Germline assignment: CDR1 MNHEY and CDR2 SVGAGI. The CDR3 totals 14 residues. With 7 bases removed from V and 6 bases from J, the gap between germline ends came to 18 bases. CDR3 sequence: CASTSYPGQSEAFF. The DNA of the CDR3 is TGTGCCAGCACCAGTTACCCCGGACAGTCTGAAGCTTTCTTT.

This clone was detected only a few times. The CDR3 sequence is CASSDTGTTEAFF. The CDR3 DNA sequence: TGTGCCAGCAGTGATACAGGGACGACTGAAGCTTTCTTT. This sequence joins TRBV6-4 and TRBJ1-1; perhaps TRBD1 as D (6 bases). Germline V gives CDR1 MRHNA, CDR2 SNTAGT. The CDR3 sequence is 13 residues long. Trimming pared 3 bases from V and 5 bases from J, leaving 10 bases between.

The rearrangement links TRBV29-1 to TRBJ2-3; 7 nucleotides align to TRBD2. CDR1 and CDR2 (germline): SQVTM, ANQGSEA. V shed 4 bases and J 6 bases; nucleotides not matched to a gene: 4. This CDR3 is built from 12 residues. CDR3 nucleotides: TGCAGCGTTGCCAGGGAGGGGGATACGCAGTATTTT. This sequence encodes CSVAREGDTQYF.

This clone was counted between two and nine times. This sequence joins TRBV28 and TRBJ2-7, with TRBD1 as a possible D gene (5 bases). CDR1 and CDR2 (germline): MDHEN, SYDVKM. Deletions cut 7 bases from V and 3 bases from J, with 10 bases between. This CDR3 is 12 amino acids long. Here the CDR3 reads CASTEGDYEQYF. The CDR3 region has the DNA TGTGCCAGCACGGAAGGGGACTACGAGCAGTACTTC.

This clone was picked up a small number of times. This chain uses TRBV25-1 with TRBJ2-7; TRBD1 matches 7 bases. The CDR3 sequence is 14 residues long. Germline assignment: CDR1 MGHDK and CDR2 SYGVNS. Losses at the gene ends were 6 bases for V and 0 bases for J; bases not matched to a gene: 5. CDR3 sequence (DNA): TGTGCCAGCAGAGGACAGGTTCCCTCCTACGAGCAGTACTTC. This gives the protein CASRGQVPSYEQYF.

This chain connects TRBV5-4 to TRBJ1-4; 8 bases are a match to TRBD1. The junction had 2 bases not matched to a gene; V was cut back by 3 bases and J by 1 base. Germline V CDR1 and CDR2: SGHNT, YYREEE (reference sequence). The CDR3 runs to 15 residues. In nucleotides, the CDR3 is TGTGCCAGCAGCTCGGACAGGGAAACTAATGAAAAACTGTTTTTT. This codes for CASSSDRETNEKLFF.

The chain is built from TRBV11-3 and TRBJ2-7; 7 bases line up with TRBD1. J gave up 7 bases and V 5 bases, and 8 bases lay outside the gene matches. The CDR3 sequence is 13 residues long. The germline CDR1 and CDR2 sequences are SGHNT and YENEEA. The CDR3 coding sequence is TGTGCCAGCAGCCCCGGACAGGTCACAGAGCAGTACTTC. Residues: CASSPGQVTEQYF. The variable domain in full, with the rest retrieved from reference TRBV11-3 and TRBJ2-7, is EAGVVQSPRYKIIEKKQPVAFWCNPISGHNTLYWYLQNLGQGPELLIRYENEEAVDDSQLPKDRFSAERLKGVDSTLKIQPAELGDSAVYLCASSPGQVTEQYFGPGTRLTVT.

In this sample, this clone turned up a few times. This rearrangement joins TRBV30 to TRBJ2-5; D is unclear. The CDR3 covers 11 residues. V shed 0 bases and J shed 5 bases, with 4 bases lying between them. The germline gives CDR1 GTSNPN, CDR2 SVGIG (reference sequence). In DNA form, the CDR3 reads TGTGCCTGGAGTGTAAGCGAGACCCAGTACTTC. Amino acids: CAWSVSETQYF.

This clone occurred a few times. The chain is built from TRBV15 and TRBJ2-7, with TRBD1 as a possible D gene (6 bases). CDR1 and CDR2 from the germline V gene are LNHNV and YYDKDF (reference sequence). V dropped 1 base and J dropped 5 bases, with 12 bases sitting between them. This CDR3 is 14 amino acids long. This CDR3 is CATSRVGRGHEQYF. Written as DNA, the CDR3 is TGTGCCACCAGCAGAGTAGGCAGGGGCCACGAGCAGTACTTC. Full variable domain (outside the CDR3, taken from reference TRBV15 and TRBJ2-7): DAMVIQNPRYQVTQFGKPVTLSCSQTLNHNVMYWYQQKSSQAPKLLFHYYDKDFNNEADTPDNFQSRRPNTSFCFLDIRSPGLGDTAMYLCATSRVGRGHEQYFGPGTRLTVT.

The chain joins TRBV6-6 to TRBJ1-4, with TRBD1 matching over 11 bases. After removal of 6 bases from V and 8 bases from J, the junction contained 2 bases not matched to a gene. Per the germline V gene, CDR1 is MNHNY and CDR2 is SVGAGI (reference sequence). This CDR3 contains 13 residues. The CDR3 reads CASRRTGGEKLFF. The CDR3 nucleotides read TGTGCCAGCAGGCGGACAGGGGGCGAAAAACTGTTTTTT.